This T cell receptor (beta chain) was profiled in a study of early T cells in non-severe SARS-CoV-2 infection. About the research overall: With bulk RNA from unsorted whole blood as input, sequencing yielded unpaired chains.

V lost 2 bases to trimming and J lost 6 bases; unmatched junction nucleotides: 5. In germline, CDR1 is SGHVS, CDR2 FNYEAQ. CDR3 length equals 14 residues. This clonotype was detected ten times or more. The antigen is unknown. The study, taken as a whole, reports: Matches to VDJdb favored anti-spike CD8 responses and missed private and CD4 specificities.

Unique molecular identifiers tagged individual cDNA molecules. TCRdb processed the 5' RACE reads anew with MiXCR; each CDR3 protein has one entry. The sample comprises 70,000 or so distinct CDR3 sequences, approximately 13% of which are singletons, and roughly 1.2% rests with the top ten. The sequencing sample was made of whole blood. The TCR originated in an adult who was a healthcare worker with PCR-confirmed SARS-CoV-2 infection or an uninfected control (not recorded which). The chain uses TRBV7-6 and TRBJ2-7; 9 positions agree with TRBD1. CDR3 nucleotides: TGTGCCAGCAGCTTAAAGGGACAGGGCCCCGAGCAGTACTTC. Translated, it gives CASSLKGQGPEQYF.